This passage covers 32 T cell receptor beta chains from one sample sequenced in a study of blood T cell repertoires in COVID-19. Sequencing used immunoSEQ multiplex PCR; TCRdb keeps in-frame clones, though not all of them. The sample holds under 85,000 clones, 85% seen once. Sequenced: peripheral blood. These receptor sequences come from a man older than 75 with acute or convalescent COVID-19.

The chain carries TRBV11-3 and TRBJ2-3, with D perhaps matching TRBD2 (5 bases). With 1 base removed from V and 0 bases from J, the gap between germline ends came to 11 bases. The CDR3 spans 16 residues. Germline assignment: CDR1 SGHNT and CDR2 YENEEA. The DNA for the CDR3 is TGTGCCAGCAGCTTAGGACTATCTACTAGCACAGATACGCAGTATTTT. Translation: CASSLGLSTSTDTQYF.

In its sample, this clone was seen a few times. The genes are TRBV7-2 and TRBJ2-5, with TRBD2 matching 11 bases. Trimming took 5 bases from V and 3 from J; bases not matched to a gene: 8. Germline lookup yields CDR1 SGHTA and CDR2 FQGNSA. The CDR3 totals 16 residues. In nucleotides, the CDR3 is TGTGCCAGCAGCCCCTTAGCGGGGGGGCTGGAAGAGACCCAGTACTTC. Its protein product is CASSPLAGGLEETQYF.

A few counts support this clone. This chain uses TRBV5-5 with TRBJ2-1; 7 bases match TRBD1. Germline V gives CDR1 SGHKS, CDR2 YYEKEE (reference sequence). Losses at the gene ends were 0 bases for V and 4 bases for J; bases not matched to a gene: 1. The CDR3 extends over 14 amino acids. CDR3 in DNA: TGTGCCAGCAGCTTGGGACAGGGATACAATGAGCAGTTCTTC. Translating gives CASSLGQGYNEQFF. Full variable domain (rest looked up from reference TRBV5-5 and TRBJ2-1): DAGVTQSPTHLIKTRGQQVTLRCSPISGHKSVSWYQQVLGQGPQFIFQYYEKEERGRGNFPDRFSARQFPNYSSELNVNALLLGDSALYLCASSLGQGYNEQFFGPGTRLTVL.

The chain has TRBV5-4 and TRBJ2-7, with D perhaps matching TRBD2 (6 bases). Germline assignment: CDR1 SGHNT and CDR2 YYREEE (reference sequence). The CDR3 totals 13 residues. The V end lost 4 bases, the J end lost 4 bases, and 12 bases lay between the germline ends. CDR3 in DNA: TGTGCCAGCAGCCCCAGTGGGGGGTACGAGCAGTACTTC. It is translated as CASSPSGGYEQYF.

V is TRBV7-8 and J is TRBJ1-3; D might be TRBD1 (6 bases). The germline gives CDR1 SGHVS, CDR2 FQNEAQ. Trimming stripped 2 bases from V and 0 bases from J, with 14 bases between. The CDR3 is made up of 17 amino acids. In DNA form, the CDR3 reads TGTGCCAGCAGCTTATACAGGGACCTCCACTCTGGAAACACCATATATTTT. It is translated as CASSLYRDLHSGNTIYF. Based on the CDR3 plus reference TRBV7-8 and TRBJ1-3, the full variable domain is GAGVSQSPRYKVAKRGQDVALRCDPISGHVSLFWYQQALGQGPEFLTYFQNEAQLDKSGLPSDRFFAERPEGSVSTLKIQRTQQEDSAVYLCASSLYRDLHSGNTIYFGEGSWLTVV.

The chain uses TRBV18 and TRBJ1-1, with D unclear. Germline lookup yields CDR1 KGHSH and CDR2 LQKENI. The V end was cut by 1 base, the J end by 3 bases, with 12 bases between. This CDR3 spans 15 amino acids. CDR3 DNA sequence: TGTGCCAGCTCACCACGGTCCGGGATGGACACTGAAGCTTTCTTT. Translation: CASSPRSGMDTEAFF.

The chain links TRBV2 to TRBJ1-3; tentatively, D is TRBD1 (5 bases). Deletions cut 8 bases from V and 2 bases from J, with 22 bases between. The CDR3 length is 17 residues. CDR1 is SNHLY and CDR2 is FYNNEI in the germline V gene. This chain's CDR3 is CASPRRGLLRAGNTIYF. The DNA of the CDR3 is TGTGCCAGCCCTAGGCGGGGCCTTCTTAGAGCTGGAAACACCATATATTTT.

The chain joins TRBV7-8 to TRBJ1-2, with D possibly matching TRBD1 (5 bases). Trimming cost V 5 bases and J 4 bases, with 14 bases left between them. Germline CDR1 SGHVS, CDR2 FQNEAQ. The CDR3 has 14 residues. The CDR3 DNA sequence: TGTGCCAGCAGCCCCAGACAGACCACCTATGGCTACACCTTC. Translated: CASSPRQTTYGYTF.

This chain's CDR3 is CASSQARQFSSYEQYF. As DNA, the CDR3 is TGCGCCAGCAGCCAAGCTCGACAGTTCAGCTCCTACGAGCAGTACTTC. The V gene is TRBV4-1, the J gene TRBJ2-7; TRBD1 is a possible D gene (5 bases). This CDR3 is 16 amino acids long. Looked up from germline, CDR1 is MGHRA and CDR2 is YSYEKL. V was clipped by 1 base and J by 0 bases, with 13 bases between them.

The chain combines TRBV5-1 with TRBJ2-2; no clear D gene. Germline CDR1 reads SGHRS; CDR2 reads YFSETQ. V was clipped by 0 bases and J by 5 bases, with 17 bases between them. The CDR3 is made up of 17 amino acids. The CDR3 nucleotides are TGCGCCAGCAGCTTGGGGGTCACGCGAGGTCCTACCGGGGAGCTGTTTTTT. This codes for CASSLGVTRGPTGELFF. The variable domain in full, completed from reference TRBV5-1 and TRBJ2-2, reads KAGVTQTPRYLIKTRGQQVTLSCSPISGHRSVSWYQQTPGQGLQFLFEYFSETQRNKGNFPGRFSGRQFSNSRSEMNVSTLELGDSALYLCASSLGVTRGPTGELFFGEGSRLTVL.

The chain joins TRBV18 to TRBJ1-2; D is perhaps TRBD1 (5 bases). The V end lost 2 bases, the J end lost 3 bases, and 10 bases lay between the germline ends. The CDR3 is made up of 14 amino acids. Germline V lookup: CDR1 KGHSH, CDR2 LQKENI. The CDR3 loop reads CASSPVARDYGYTF. DNA for the CDR3: TGTGCCAGCTCACCAGTGGCCAGGGACTATGGCTACACCTTC.

The rearrangement uses TRBV18 and TRBJ2-1, with a tentative D call TRBD2 (5 bases). Trimming shortened V by 2 bases and J by 2 bases, and 25 bases separated the two germline ends. The CDR3 loop spans 20 amino acids. Looked up from germline, CDR1 is KGHSH and CDR2 is LQKENI. CDR3 coding DNA: TGTGCCAGCTCACCATTAGCAAGCGGATCCCTTATGAGGACCTACAATGAGCAGTTCTTC. This gives the protein CASSPLASGSLMRTYNEQFF.

The gene calls are TRBV12-5 and TRBJ2-1; TRBD1 matches 11 bases. This CDR3 has 17 amino acids. Germline assignment: CDR1 LGHNT and CDR2 FRNRAP. With 3 bases clipped from V and 8 bases from J, the junction kept 12 bases outside the gene matches. The chain's CDR3 is CASGFNLGQGAGHEQFF. The CDR3 bases are TGTGCTAGTGGTTTCAATCTTGGACAGGGGGCAGGCCATGAGCAGTTCTTC.

The chain has TRBV19 and TRBJ2-7; 11 bases match TRBD1. CDR3 length: 12 amino acids. Germline assignment: CDR1 LNHDA and CDR2 SQIVND (reference sequence). Trimming removed 11 bases from V and 4 bases from J; junction bases left unmatched: 4. The CDR3 sequence is CAAGTGGYEQYF. The CDR3 DNA reads as TGTGCCGCCGGGACAGGGGGTTACGAGCAGTACTTC. The entire variable domain, with the rest obtained from reference TRBV19 and TRBJ2-7, is as follows: DGGITQSPKYLFRKEGQNVTLSCEQNLNHDAMYWYRQDPGQGLRLIYYSQIVNDFQKGDIAEGYSVSREKKESFPLTVTSAQKNPTAFYLCAAGTGGYEQYFGPGTRLTVT.

The rearrangement links TRBV11-2 to TRBJ2-5; no reliable D call. Gene TRBJ2-7 matches the end of the DNA better, so the J call may be wrong. The CDR3 is 11 amino acids. Germline V gene data show CDR1 as SGHAT and CDR2 as FQNNGV. The CDR3 sequence is CASSLDHEQYF. The DNA of the CDR3 is TGTGCCAGCAGCTTAGACCACGAGCAGTACTTC.

DNA for the CDR3: TGTGCCAGCAGACCCCTCCTTACAGGGTATAGCAATCAGCCCCAGCATTTT. It yields the protein CASRPLLTGYSNQPQHF. The J gene is TRBJ1-5, the V gene TRBV28; D might be TRBD1 (6 bases). The CDR3 runs 17 residues. The V and J ends lost 6 bases and 0 bases respectively, with 18 bases between them. CDR1 is MDHEN and CDR2 is SYDVKM in the germline V gene.

The J gene is TRBJ2-6, the V gene TRBV7-8; 7 nucleotides align to TRBD1. This CDR3 contains 16 residues. CDR1 SGHVS and CDR2 FQNEAQ come from the germline V gene. The V gene end was trimmed by 5 bases and the J gene end by 4 bases; junction bases not matched to a gene: 8. CDR3 sequence (DNA): TGTGCCAGCAGCACAGGGGCGCAGTCCGGGGCCAACGTCCTGACTTTC. Protein product: CASSTGAQSGANVLTF.

This chain uses TRBV6-2 or TRBV6-3 with TRBJ1-5; D is perhaps TRBD1 (6 bases). CDR3 length: 15 amino acids. Germline CDR1 MNHEY, CDR2 SVGEGT. The V end lost 2 bases, the J end lost 0 bases, and 8 bases lay between the germline ends. The CDR3 DNA reads as TGTGCCAGCAGTTACAGGGGGACTAGCAATCAGCCCCAGCATTTT. It encodes CASSYRGTSNQPQHF.

CDR3 loop: CASSLDGGRGQFF. The CDR3 DNA reads as TGCGCCAGCAGCTTGGACGGGGGGCGGGGTCAGTTCTTC. This rearrangement joins TRBV5-1 to TRBJ2-1; TRBD2 might be the D (7 bases). Trimming took off 0 bases at V and 13 bases at J, with 14 bases between the two ends. Germline V lookup: CDR1 SGHRS, CDR2 YFSETQ. This CDR3 is built from 13 residues.

The chain joins TRBV9 to TRBJ2-5; 8 positions agree with TRBD1. J gave up 4 bases and V 2 bases, and 4 bases lay outside the gene matches. From germline, CDR1 is SGDLS and CDR2 YYNGEE. The CDR3 consists of 14 residues. CDR3 loop: CASSVQGAAETQYF. CDR3 sequence (DNA): TGTGCCAGCAGCGTTCAGGGGGCTGCAGAGACCCAGTACTTC.

The chain couples TRBV4-3 to TRBJ2-3; D is perhaps TRBD1 (5 bases). The CDR3 is 16 residues long. Trimming pared 0 bases from V and 1 base from J, leaving 11 bases between. Germline assignment: CDR1 LGHNA and CDR2 YSLEER. This CDR3 is CASSQDQKTGTDTQYF. CDR3 sequence (DNA): TGCGCCAGCAGCCAAGATCAGAAGACAGGCACAGATACGCAGTATTTT.

This chain connects TRBV5-4 to TRBJ2-7, with 7 nucleotides matching TRBD1. Germline CDR1 is SGHNT and CDR2 is YYREEE (reference sequence). Trimming cost V 3 bases and J 12 bases; bases outside gene matches: 9. The CDR3 consists of 12 residues. CDR3 sequence: CASSYDRESTYF. The CDR3 nucleotides read TGTGCCAGCAGCTATGACAGGGAATCAACGTACTTC.

The chain couples TRBV6-1 to TRBJ2-3; 11 bases agree with TRBD2. The CDR3 runs 16 residues. The junction had 9 bases not matched to a gene; V was cut back by 4 bases and J by 6 bases. Germline V lookup: CDR1 MNHNS, CDR2 SASEGT. The CDR3 loop reads CASSATSGRGLDTQYF. The CDR3 bases are TGTGCCAGCAGTGCTACTAGCGGGAGAGGTTTGGATACGCAGTATTTT.

The V gene is TRBV5-1, the J gene TRBJ1-4; weak D call: TRBD1 (6 bases). The CDR3 loop spans 14 amino acids. Trimming cost V 2 bases and J 4 bases, with 9 bases left between them. Per the germline V gene, CDR1 is SGHRS and CDR2 is YFSETQ. The CDR3 reads CASSFGQINEKLFF. CDR3 DNA: TGCGCCAGCAGCTTTGGACAGATTAATGAAAAACTGTTTTTT.

This chain joins TRBV7-8 and TRBJ2-5; 8 nucleotides line up with TRBD1. With V trimmed by 5 bases and J by 4 bases, 6 bases remained unmatched. Germline assignment: CDR1 SGHVS and CDR2 FQNEAQ. CDR3 size: 14 residues. CDR3 DNA: TGTGCCAGCAGCACCGGACAGGGCCGAGAGACCCAGTACTTC. It specifies CASSTGQGRETQYF.

The rearrangement joins TRBV5-4 to TRBJ1-2; 9 bases are shared with TRBD1. The V gene's germline CDR1 is SGHNT and CDR2 YYREEE (reference sequence). This CDR3 contains 17 residues. J was trimmed by 2 bases and V by 1 base; bases with no gene match: 9. CDR3 nucleotide sequence: TGTGCCAGCAGCTTGCGGTGGGCCGGGACAGGGAACTATGGCTACACCTTC. This sequence encodes CASSLRWAGTGNYGYTF.

The rearrangement joins TRBV21-1 to TRBJ2-5; the table's D call TRBD2 went unverified against the DNA. TRBV21-1 is a pseudogene. The CDR3 consists of 17 residues. The DNA of the CDR3 is TGTGCCAGCAGTTTCGGGGGGGAAACCTGGTACCAAGAGACCCAGTACTTC. Translated: CASSFGGETWYQETQYF.

This clone was detected once. The chain has TRBV18 and TRBJ2-1; TRBD2 agrees at 10 bases. The CDR3 loop spans 14 amino acids. V lost 3 bases, J lost 5 bases, and 1 base stayed unmatched. Germline CDR1 is KGHSH and CDR2 is LQKENI. CDR3: CASSPGTSDNEQFF. CDR3 coding DNA: TGTGCCAGCTCACCCGGGACTAGCGACAATGAGCAGTTCTTC.

V and J are TRBV5-5 and TRBJ2-7; 7 bases match TRBD2. Germline values: CDR1 SGHKS, CDR2 YYEKEE (reference sequence). The CDR3 sequence is 16 residues long. V gave up 0 bases and J gave up 2 bases; unmatched junction bases: 8. This CDR3 reads CASSLEGGRAAYEQYF. The CDR3 DNA is TGTGCCAGCAGCTTGGAAGGAGGGAGGGCCGCCTACGAGCAGTACTTC.

This clone was counted only a few times. The rearrangement joins TRBV29-1 to TRBJ2-7; D is possibly TRBD1 (6 bases). The ends were cut back, 0 bases at V and 1 base at J, with 13 bases in the middle. Germline CDR1 is SQVTM and CDR2 is ANQGSEA. The CDR3 has 15 residues. The CDR3 DNA follows: TGCAGCGTTGAAGATCGCAGGGGAGCGTCCTACGAGCAGTACTTC. Amino acids: CSVEDRRGASYEQYF.

This sequence joins TRBV11-2 and TRBJ2-1; 10 nucleotides match TRBD1. CDR3 length equals 15 residues. Germline V lookup: CDR1 SGHAT, CDR2 FQNNGV. V gave up 5 bases and J gave up 9 bases; unmatched junction bases: 10. CDR3 sequence (DNA): TGTGCCAGCAGCCCCCGGGACAGGGGCCAGGGTGAGCAGTTCTTC. This sequence encodes CASSPRDRGQGEQFF.

V is TRBV7-2 and J is TRBJ2-7; 10 bases are a match to TRBD1. CDR1 and CDR2 (germline): SGHTA, FQGNSA. This CDR3 comprises 15 residues. V lost 3 bases, J lost 2 bases, and 4 bases stayed unmatched. Here the CDR3 reads CASSFSGTGAYEQYF. For the CDR3, the DNA is TGTGCCAGCAGCTTCTCCGGGACAGGGGCCTACGAGCAGTACTTC.